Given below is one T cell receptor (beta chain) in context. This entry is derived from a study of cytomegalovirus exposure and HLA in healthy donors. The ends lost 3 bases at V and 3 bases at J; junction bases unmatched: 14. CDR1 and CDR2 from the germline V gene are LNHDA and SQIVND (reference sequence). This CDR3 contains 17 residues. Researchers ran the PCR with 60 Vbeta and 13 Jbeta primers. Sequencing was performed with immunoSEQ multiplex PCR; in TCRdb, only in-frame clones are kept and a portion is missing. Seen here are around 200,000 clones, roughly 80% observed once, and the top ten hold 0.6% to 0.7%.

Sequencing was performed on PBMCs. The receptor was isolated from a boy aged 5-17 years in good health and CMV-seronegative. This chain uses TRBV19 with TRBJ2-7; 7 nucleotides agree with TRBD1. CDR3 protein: CASSIILLGQLYYEQYF. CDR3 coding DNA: TGTGCCAGTAGTATTATATTGTTGGGACAGCTTTACTACGAGCAGTACTTC.